The 30 T cell receptor beta chains presented below share a single source sample, sequenced in a study of blood T cell repertoires in COVID-19. This table comes from immunoSEQ multiplex PCR, and its TCRdb copy is limited to in-frame clones, with some not included. This sample yields approximately 310,000 clones, of which approximately 85% are seen a single time; roughly 2% belongs to the top ten. Specimen: PBMCs or T cells enriched from blood (not recorded which). Source of these receptors: a man aged 30 to 45 who had recovered from COVID-19.

Written as DNA, the CDR3 is TGTGCCTACCGTCGGGGAGGCGACACTGAAGCTTTCTTT. Translation: CAYRRGGDTEAFF. The gene calls are TRBV10-3 and TRBJ1-1; D not resolved. CDR3 length: 13 residues. Germline CDR1 and CDR2: ENHRY and SYGVKD. The ends were cut back, 11 bases at V and 3 bases at J, with 16 bases in the middle.

V usage is TRBV3-1 (or the pseudogene TRBV3-2) and J usage is TRBJ2-7, with 8 bases aligning to TRBD1. The trim removed 0 bases at V and 6 bases at J, leaving 16 bases unmatched. Germline values: CDR1 LGHDT, CDR2 YNNKEL (reference sequence). The CDR3 spans 18 residues. The CDR3 nucleotides read TGTGCCAGCAGCCAAGATTTCCCAGGGGGCGTCACGGCCTCCGAGCAGTACTTC. Translated: CASSQDFPGGVTASEQYF.

The genes are TRBV5-1 and TRBJ2-1; TRBD1 matches 7 bases. The V gene's germline CDR1 is SGHRS and CDR2 YFSETQ. The CDR3 extends over 14 amino acids. V trimming: 0 bases; J trimming: 5 bases; junction bases outside the gene matches: 2. CDR3 residues: CASSLGDRHNEQFF. The CDR3 DNA reads as TGCGCCAGCAGCTTGGGGGACAGACACAATGAGCAGTTCTTC. The full variable domain, with the rest looked up from reference TRBV5-1 and TRBJ2-1, is KAGVTQTPRYLIKTRGQQVTLSCSPISGHRSVSWYQQTPGQGLQFLFEYFSETQRNKGNFPGRFSGRQFSNSRSEMNVSTLELGDSALYLCASSLGDRHNEQFFGPGTRLTVL.

This CDR3 reads CASSPPQDNQPQHF. The CDR3 nucleotides are TGTGCCAGCAGCCCCCCCCAGGACAATCAGCCCCAGCATTTT. The chain joins TRBV7-8 to TRBJ1-5; D remains ambiguous. The germline gives CDR1 SGHVS, CDR2 FQNEAQ. This CDR3 region has 14 residues. The V gene lost 5 bases and the J gene lost 3 bases, with 11 bases spanning the gap. Variable domain in full (rest from reference TRBV7-8 and TRBJ1-5): GAGVSQSPRYKVAKRGQDVALRCDPISGHVSLFWYQQALGQGPEFLTYFQNEAQLDKSGLPSDRFFAERPEGSVSTLKIQRTQQEDSAVYLCASSPPQDNQPQHFGDGTRLSIL.

The chain uses TRBV9 and TRBJ2-2, with D possibly matching TRBD2 (6 bases). This CDR3 contains 16 residues. Germline CDR1 reads SGDLS; CDR2 reads YYNGEE. With 4 bases removed from V and 3 bases from J, the gap between germline ends came to 16 bases. The CDR3 here is CASSPRGGVDTGELFF. In DNA, the CDR3 is TGTGCCAGCAGCCCCCGGGGAGGTGTGGACACCGGGGAGCTGTTTTTT.

This clone was detected only a few times. The chain has TRBV5-4 and TRBJ1-2, with TRBD1 identical over 12 bases. Trimming at V came to 4 bases and at J to 8 bases, leaving 12 bases not matched to a gene. Germline V lookup: CDR1 SGHNT, CDR2 YYREEE (reference sequence). CDR3 length: 16 amino acids. The CDR3, as DNA: TGTGCCAGCAGCCCCTCGCCAGGGACAGGGGGCTTAGGCTACACCTTC. Translation: CASSPSPGTGGLGYTF.

Notes on this clone: The sample has other DNA sequences that encode this CDR3 too. This chain joins TRBV12-5 and TRBJ2-1; D ambiguous. There are 13 residues in the CDR3. Deletions cut 3 bases from V and 1 base from J, with 4 bases between. Germline V CDR1 and CDR2: LGHNT, FRNRAP. The CDR3 protein is CASGLYSYNEQFF. The CDR3 nucleotides are TGTGCTAGTGGTTTATATTCCTACAATGAGCAGTTCTTC. Based on the CDR3 plus reference TRBV12-5 and TRBJ2-1, the full variable domain is DARVTQTPRHKVTEMGQEVTMRCQPILGHNTVFWYRQTMMQGLELLAYFRNRAPLDDSGMPKDRFSAEMPDATLATLKIQPSEPRDSAVYFCASGLYSYNEQFFGPGTRLTVL.

The chain employs TRBV6-1 and TRBJ1-1; TRBD1 matches 9 bases. The CDR3 is 15 amino acids. Per germline, CDR1 MNHNS and CDR2 SASEGT. Trimming at V came to 2 bases and at J to 6 bases, leaving 7 bases not matched to a gene. For the CDR3, the DNA is TGTGCCAGCAGTGAAACCGGGACAGGGTTTTCTGAAGCTTTCTTT. Its translation: CASSETGTGFSEAFF.

This clone was recorded once. This chain joins TRBV20-1 and TRBJ1-2; 9 bases map to TRBD1. The CDR3 runs 14 residues. Germline V gives CDR1 DFQATT, CDR2 SNEGSKA (reference sequence). Germline trimming cut 3 bases from V and 5 bases from J; bases unmatched to any gene: 7. The CDR3 loop is CSASTGGAEYGYTF. The DNA of the CDR3 is TGCAGTGCTAGTACAGGGGGCGCGGAATATGGCTACACCTTC.

The gene calls are TRBV6-5 and TRBJ1-2, with D tentatively TRBD1 (6 bases). The V gene lost 5 bases and the J gene lost 4 bases, with 17 bases spanning the gap. Per germline, CDR1 MNHEY and CDR2 SVGAGI. The CDR3 runs to 15 residues. CDR3 sequence: CASSPQQGLGYGYTF. As DNA, the CDR3 is TGTGCCAGCAGTCCGCAACAGGGCCTCGGCTATGGCTACACCTTC.

This clone is a singleton in its sample. This chain joins TRBV3-1 (or the pseudogene TRBV3-2) and TRBJ1-1; D gene uncertain. This CDR3 has 13 amino acids. Germline assignment: CDR1 LGHDT and CDR2 YNNKEL (reference sequence). The V gene lost 1 base and the J gene lost 5 bases, with 8 bases spanning the gap. The CDR3 here is CASSQAGSTEAFF. Written as DNA, the CDR3 is TGTGCCAGCAGCCAAGCAGGTAGTACTGAAGCTTTCTTT.

The chain uses TRBV18 and TRBJ2-7; 8 bases are shared with TRBD1. V gave up 2 bases and J gave up 0 bases; unmatched junction bases: 3. Germline assignment: CDR1 KGHSH and CDR2 LQKENI. The CDR3 spans 15 residues. CDR3 region: CASSPGQGRSYEQYF. The CDR3 DNA reads TGTGCCAGCTCACCAGGACAGGGCCGCTCCTACGAGCAGTACTTC.

This chain uses TRBV7-9 with TRBJ1-1; D call uncertain. Per the germline V gene, CDR1 is SEHNR and CDR2 is FQNEAQ (reference sequence). The CDR3 has 13 amino acids. This chain's CDR3 is CAVDLLRDTEAFF. The CDR3 bases are TGTGCGGTAGACCTACTGAGGGACACTGAAGCTTTCTTT.

The chain is built from TRBV13 and TRBJ1-2, with 7 bases that match TRBD1. Losses at the gene ends were 3 bases for V and 5 bases for J; bases not matched to a gene: 3. CDR3 length: 13 amino acids. The germline gives CDR1 PRHDT, CDR2 FYEKMQ (reference sequence). Here the CDR3 reads CASSFDRVYGYTF. The DNA for the CDR3 is TGTGCCAGCAGCTTCGACAGGGTATATGGCTACACCTTC. The entire variable domain, with the rest obtained from reference TRBV13 and TRBJ1-2, is as follows: AAGVIQSPRHLIKEKRETATLKCYPIPRHDTVYWYQQGPGQDPQFLISFYEKMQSDKGSIPDRFSAQQFSDYHSELNMSSLELGDSALYFCASSFDRVYGYTFGSGTRLTVV.

The gene calls are TRBV30 and TRBJ2-1, with D tentatively TRBD2 (6 bases). Trimming took 4 bases from V and 7 from J, leaving 8 bases between them. The length of the CDR3 is 11 residues. Germline values: CDR1 GTSNPN, CDR2 SVGIG (reference sequence). The CDR3 DNA reads as TGTGCCTGGACGGGACTGAATGAGCAGTTCTTC. This sequence encodes CAWTGLNEQFF.

The chain joins TRBV21-1 to TRBJ2-7; the DNA was not compared with TRBD2, the D call given in the table. TRBV21-1 constitutes a pseudogene. The length of the CDR3 is 16 residues. CDR3 coding DNA: TGTGCCAGCAGCAAATCAACGGGGGTCACGGTATACGAGCAGTACTTC. This translates into CASSKSTGVTVYEQYF.

Only a few counts were recorded for this clone. The chain employs TRBV9 and TRBJ2-1, with 13 bases that match TRBD2. The CDR3 totals 16 residues. Germline lookup yields CDR1 SGDLS and CDR2 YYNGEE. V lost 4 bases, J lost 7 bases, and 8 bases stayed unmatched. Here the CDR3 DNA reads TGTGCCAGCAGCCCAGTCCGACTAGCGGGGGGTAATGAGCAGTTCTTC. It is translated as CASSPVRLAGGNEQFF.

As concerns this clone: Sequence at one end of the junction differs from germline and may be a read error. The chain links TRBV20-1 to TRBJ2-4; TRBD2 matches at 12 bases. CDR1 DFQATT and CDR2 SNEGSKA come from the germline V gene (reference sequence). The CDR3 spans 11 residues. DNA of the CDR3: TGCAGTGCTAGTACTAGCGGGGGGACCAACTTC. This gives the protein CSASTSGGTNF.

This clone was detected once. The gene calls are TRBV7-9 and TRBJ1-1; D unresolved. Germline CDR1 is SEHNR and CDR2 is FQNEAQ (reference sequence). Trimming took 2 bases from V and 11 from J, leaving 9 bases between them. The CDR3 loop spans 11 amino acids. The CDR3 loop is CASSLQERAFF. In DNA, the CDR3 is TGTGCCAGCAGCTTACAGGAACGGGCTTTCTTT.

The V gene is TRBV9, the J gene TRBJ1-2; D uncertain. This CDR3 has 13 residues. CDR1 and CDR2 (germline): SGDLS, YYNGEE. Trimming removed 1 base from V and 6 bases from J, with 10 bases in between. CDR3 in amino acids: CASSVNSVHGYTF. The DNA for the CDR3 is TGTGCCAGCAGCGTAAATTCAGTCCATGGCTACACCTTC.

This clone came up a few times. This chain uses TRBV24-1 with TRBJ1-1; D gene ambiguous. The CDR3 is 15 residues long. Trimming shortened V by 3 bases and J by 9 bases, and 19 bases separated the two germline ends. The germline CDR1 and CDR2 sequences are KGHDR and SFDVKD. Written as DNA, the CDR3 is TGTGCCACCAGTGATGGGGAATTCTCCGTCGGGAAAGCTTTCTTT. It translates to CATSDGEFSVGKAFF.

The chain employs TRBV7-2 and TRBJ2-7; D gene ambiguous. Germline V gene sequence: CDR1 SGHTA, CDR2 FQGNSA. This CDR3 region has 14 residues. The V and J ends lost 2 bases and 4 bases respectively, with 12 bases between them. CDR3 in amino acids: CASSLHPISYEQYF. The CDR3 DNA reads as TGTGCCAGCAGCTTACACCCTATTTCGTACGAGCAGTACTTC. The full variable domain, in which reference TRBV7-2 and TRBJ2-7 provide the parts outside the CDR3, is GAGVSQSPSNKVTEKGKDVELRCDPISGHTALYWYRQSLGQGLEFLIYFQGNSAPDKSGLPSDRFSAERTGGSVSTLTIQRTQQEDSAVYLCASSLHPISYEQYFGPGTRLTVT.

The chain couples TRBV30 to TRBJ1-2; 7 nucleotides align to TRBD1. After removal of 4 bases from V and 5 bases from J, the junction contained 7 bases not matched to a gene. This CDR3 spans 13 amino acids. Germline-derived CDR1 and CDR2 are GTSNPN and SVGIG (reference sequence). The CDR3 reads CAWITGDRYGYTF. The CDR3 DNA reads as TGTGCCTGGATAACAGGGGATCGGTATGGCTACACCTTC.

The V and J genes are TRBV2 and TRBJ2-6; D may be TRBD2 (6 bases). The ends were cut back, 2 bases at V and 3 bases at J, with 11 bases in the middle. This CDR3 contains 16 residues. Looked up from germline, CDR1 is SNHLY and CDR2 is FYNNEI. This CDR3 is CASSELGGGGANVLTF. CDR3 in DNA: TGTGCCAGCAGTGAACTCGGGGGAGGTGGGGCCAACGTCCTGACTTTC.

This rearrangement joins TRBV5-1 to TRBJ1-2; 7 bases are a match to TRBD1. There are 16 residues in the CDR3. J gave up 8 bases and V 0 bases, and 13 bases lay outside the gene matches. Looked up from germline, CDR1 is SGHRS and CDR2 is YFSETQ. The CDR3 here is CASSLDPGVQGVGYTF. CDR3 DNA sequence: TGCGCCAGCAGCTTGGACCCCGGGGTTCAGGGGGTAGGCTACACCTTC.

The V gene is TRBV24-1, the J gene TRBJ1-1, with D perhaps TRBD1 (6 bases). Trimming left V 6 bases short and J 7 bases short, with 14 bases between. The CDR3 is made up of 13 amino acids. Germline CDR1 KGHDR, CDR2 SFDVKD. DNA for the CDR3: TGTGCCACCAGTAATACAGGGATGGGTGAAGCTTTCTTT. Residues: CATSNTGMGEAFF.

This clone has a handful of counts. This sequence joins TRBV6-5 and TRBJ1-2, with 8 bases aligning to TRBD1. The V segment lost 4 bases and the J segment 6 bases; nucleotides outside the gene matches: 10. The CDR3 covers 15 residues. The germline V gene has CDR1 MNHEY and CDR2 SVGAGI. The CDR3 is CASSSVNAGGNGYTF. CDR3 in DNA: TGTGCCAGCAGTTCTGTTAATGCAGGGGGCAATGGCTACACCTTC.

The V call is TRBV21-1, the J call TRBJ1-4; TRBD1 is taken as the D call from the table, unchecked against the DNA. TRBV21-1 has pseudogene status. This CDR3 comprises 14 residues. This CDR3 is CASIRQGVREKLFF. The CDR3 DNA is TGTGCCAGCATCCGACAGGGAGTAAGAGAAAAACTGTTTTTT.

The rearrangement links TRBV20-1 to TRBJ2-5; possible D gene TRBD2, 5 bases. Trimming pared 6 bases from V and 5 bases from J, leaving 19 bases between. Germline V gives CDR1 DFQATT, CDR2 SNEGSKA (reference sequence). The CDR3 sequence is 14 residues long. The CDR3 here is CSASTSTGLETQYF. DNA of the CDR3: TGCAGTGCCAGTACTAGTACGGGTTTGGAGACCCAGTACTTC.

The chain uses TRBV10-3 and TRBJ2-7; TRBD2 matches 9 bases. V lost 6 bases to trimming and J lost 2 bases; unmatched junction nucleotides: 8. Germline values: CDR1 ENHRY, CDR2 SYGVKD. The CDR3 covers 15 residues. CDR3 in DNA: TGTGCCATCAGAGGGGCAGCGGGGGGTGCCTACGAGCAGTACTTC. Its translation: CAIRGAAGGAYEQYF.